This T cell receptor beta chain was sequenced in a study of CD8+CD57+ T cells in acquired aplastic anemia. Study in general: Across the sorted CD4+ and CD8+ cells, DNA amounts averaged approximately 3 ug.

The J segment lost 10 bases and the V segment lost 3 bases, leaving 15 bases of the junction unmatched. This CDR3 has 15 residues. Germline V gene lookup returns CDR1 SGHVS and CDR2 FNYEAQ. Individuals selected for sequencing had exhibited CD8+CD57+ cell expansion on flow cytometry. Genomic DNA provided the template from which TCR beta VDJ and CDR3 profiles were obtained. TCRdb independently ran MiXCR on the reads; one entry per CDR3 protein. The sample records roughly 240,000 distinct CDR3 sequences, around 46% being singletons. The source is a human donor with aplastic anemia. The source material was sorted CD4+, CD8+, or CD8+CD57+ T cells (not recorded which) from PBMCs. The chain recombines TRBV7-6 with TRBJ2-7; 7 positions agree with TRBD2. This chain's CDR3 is CASSLGTGAGRDQYF. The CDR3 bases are TGTGCCAGCAGCTTGGGCACCGGAGCGGGGAGGGACCAGTACTTC.